These 12 T cell receptor beta chains originate from one sample sequenced in a study of cytomegalovirus exposure and HLA in healthy donors. The data were produced by immunoSEQ multiplex PCR, yet TCRdb's version contains in-frame clones alone and is incomplete. The table shows tens of thousands of clones, with roughly 90% occurring only once. Material for sequencing was PBMCs. The receptors come from a man between 25 and 39 years old in good health and CMV-seronegative.

The rearrangement uses TRBV6-1 and TRBJ1-4, with D unclear. Per the germline V gene, CDR1 is MNHNS and CDR2 is SASEGT. V lost 6 bases and J 4 bases, leaving 9 bases between the germline ends. The CDR3 loop spans 13 amino acids. The CDR3 DNA is TGTGCCAGCAGGGCGGGTGTTAATGAAAAACTGTTTTTT. Protein sequence: CASRAGVNEKLFF.

V is TRBV9 and J is TRBJ1-1; a weak D match, TRBD1 (5 bases). V gave up 0 bases and J gave up 8 bases, with 8 bases separating them. Germline values: CDR1 SGDLS, CDR2 YYNGEE. CDR3 size: 12 residues. CDR3 coding DNA: TGTGCCAGCAGCGTAGCGACAGACGAAGCTTTCTTT. Amino acids: CASSVATDEAFF.

The chain joins TRBV9 to TRBJ2-3; TRBD2 is a possible D gene (6 bases). This CDR3 contains 14 residues. The germline CDR1 and CDR2 sequences are SGDLS and YYNGEE. Trimming left V 4 bases short and J 1 base short, with 10 bases between. The CDR3 reads CASSLGGGTDTQYF. DNA for the CDR3: TGTGCCAGCAGCCTCGGCGGGGGCACAGATACGCAGTATTTT. The full variable domain, its missing parts supplied by reference TRBV9 and TRBJ2-3, is DSGVTQTPKHLITATGQRVTLRCSPRSGDLSVYWYQQSLDQGLQFLIQYYNGEERAKGNILERFSAQQFPDLHSELNLSSLELGDSALYFCASSLGGGTDTQYFGPGTRLTVL.

The CDR3 loop is CASSFRGSPTDTQYF. In nucleotides, the CDR3 is TGTGCCAGCAGTTTCCGCGGGAGTCCCACAGATACGCAGTATTTT. The chain couples TRBV28 to TRBJ2-3; TRBD2 matches at 7 bases. Germline V gene data show CDR1 as MDHEN and CDR2 as SYDVKM. With 3 bases clipped from V and 2 bases from J, the junction kept 5 bases outside the gene matches. The CDR3 loop spans 15 amino acids.

The V gene is TRBV6-1, the J gene TRBJ1-2; D call uncertain. The germline V gene has CDR1 MNHNS and CDR2 SASEGT. The ends were cut back, 3 bases at V and 2 bases at J, with 7 bases in the middle. CDR3 length: 13 amino acids. The CDR3 bases are TGTGCCAGCAGTGAGAAGCTGAACTATGGCTACACCTTC. This codes for CASSEKLNYGYTF.

The chain combines TRBV28 with TRBJ1-5, with D hard to call. The germline gives CDR1 MDHEN, CDR2 SYDVKM. The V end lost 6 bases, the J end lost 7 bases, and 10 bases lay between the germline ends. The CDR3 is 12 amino acids. The CDR3 bases are TGTGCCAGCAGCCCTGGGCAACAGCCCCAGCATTTT. It specifies CASSPGQQPQHF.

This clone was seen just once. The V call is TRBV6-1, the J call TRBJ1-5; no firm D call. Between the trimmed V and J ends, which lost 5 bases and 3 bases, there was a span of 11 bases. The CDR3 consists of 14 residues. Germline CDR1 reads MNHNS; CDR2 reads SASEGT. The CDR3 loop reads CASSKPVYNQPQHF. CDR3 DNA: TGTGCCAGCAGTAAACCAGTATACAATCAGCCCCAGCATTTT.

The chain couples TRBV7-8 to TRBJ1-1, with D hard to call. The length of the CDR3 is 17 residues. With 3 bases removed from V and 1 base from J, the gap between germline ends came to 18 bases. Germline assignment: CDR1 SGHVS and CDR2 FQNEAQ. This CDR3 is CASSFRPLGQENTEAFF. CDR3 in DNA: TGTGCCAGCAGCTTCCGGCCGTTGGGCCAGGAGAACACTGAAGCTTTCTTT.

This clone was found once. Written as DNA, the CDR3 is TGTGCCAGCAGCGCTACCCTTCCACCCACAGATACGCAGTATTTT. It yields the protein CASSATLPPTDTQYF. The genes are TRBV7-9 and TRBJ2-3; the D is unclear. This CDR3 has 15 residues. V shed 5 bases and J shed 2 bases, with 14 bases lying between them. Germline V gene data show CDR1 as SEHNR and CDR2 as FQNEAQ (reference sequence).

This clone was detected only once. V and J are TRBV28 and TRBJ2-2; TRBD1 is a possible D gene (5 bases). The germline V gene encodes CDR1 MDHEN and CDR2 SYDVKM. V shed 1 base and J shed 2 bases, with 11 bases lying between them. CDR3 length: 16 amino acids. CDR3 protein: CASSLLGPLNTGELFF. As DNA, the CDR3 is TGTGCCAGCAGTTTATTGGGGCCCTTAAACACCGGGGAGCTGTTTTTT.

The chain combines TRBV2 with TRBJ1-1, with 9 positions matching TRBD1. The CDR3 consists of 16 residues. CDR1 is SNHLY, CDR2 FYNNEI, per germline. V lost 4 bases and J lost 3; bases outside the gene matches: 9. DNA of the CDR3: TGTGCCAGCAGTGCGGGACAGGGCGTGGGATACACTGAAGCTTTCTTT. It is translated as CASSAGQGVGYTEAFF.

The V gene is TRBV11-2, the J gene TRBJ2-7; TRBD1 agrees at 8 bases. V lost 3 bases and J lost 3; bases outside the gene matches: 7. The V gene's germline CDR1 is SGHAT and CDR2 FQNNGV. CDR3 length equals 15 residues. CDR3 loop: CASSLGTGHLYEQYF. In DNA, the CDR3 is TGTGCCAGCAGCTTGGGGACAGGCCATCTCTACGAGCAGTACTTC. The entire variable domain, with the rest obtained from reference TRBV11-2 and TRBJ2-7, is as follows: EAGVAQSPRYKIIEKRQSVAFWCNPISGHATLYWYQQILGQGPKLLIQFQNNGVVDDSQLPKDRFSAERLKGVDSTLKIQPAKLEDSAVYLCASSLGTGHLYEQYFGPGTRLTVT.